These 2 T cell receptor beta chains came from one sample sequenced in a study of CD8+ T cells in alopecia areata. Reverse transcribed after extraction, RNA yielded cDNA as the sequencing template. The assay was immunoSEQ multiplex PCR, and TCRdb's table has in-frame clones only and misses some. The sample yields around 140,000 clones, approximately 50% seen once. This specimen was CD4+ T cells sorted from blood, taken at week 0. Receptors were obtained from a human donor with alopecia areata.

The V call is TRBV30, the J call TRBJ1-1; a weak D match, TRBD1 (5 bases). The germline V gene has CDR1 GTSNPN and CDR2 SVGIG (reference sequence). The CDR3 covers 15 residues. Between the trimmed V and J ends, which lost 4 bases and 0 bases, there was a span of 15 bases. The CDR3 region is CAWKRQGRMNTEAFF. As DNA, the CDR3 is TGTGCCTGGAAAAGGCAGGGCCGAATGAACACTGAAGCTTTCTTT.

This clone was detected a few times. The chain combines TRBV11-2 with TRBJ2-1; D is possibly TRBD1 or TRBD2 (5 bases each). Deletions cut 0 bases from V and 1 base from J, with 7 bases between. Germline CDR1 is SGHAT and CDR2 is FQNNGV. This CDR3 is built from 15 residues. The CDR3 DNA is TGTGCCAGCAGCTTAGAGGGACGGTCCTACAATGAGCAGTTCTTC. Encoded protein: CASSLEGRSYNEQFF.